A selection of T cell receptor beta chains follows, all from one sample in a study of cytomegalovirus exposure and HLA in healthy donors. Assay used: immunoSEQ multiplex PCR; TCRdb lists only in-frame clones, some missing. The sample consists of some 330,000 clones, 86% of them appearing once. The material sequenced was PBMCs. These receptors were taken from a woman aged 18-29 years in good health and CMV-seronegative. Each CDR3 is given with its conserved first and last residue. The D gene is left open where the match is weak. Size values are once, few and many counts, or a class for expanded clones, and some rows have none.

>TRBJ2-7|.|.|TRBV7-2
TGTGCCAGCAGCGCAGCCTACGAGCAGTACTTC
CASSAAYEQYF
>TRBJ1-2|few|TRBD1|TRBV5-1
TGCGCCAGCAGCCAGGGGACAGGGGGCCTGGGCTACACCTTC
CASSQGTGGLGYTF
>TRBJ2-7|.|.|TRBV6-5
TGTGCCAGCAGCCGGACAACCTCCTACGAGCAGTACTTC
CASSRTTSYEQYF
>TRBJ1-2|.|TRBD1|TRBV11-1
TGTGCCAGCAGCTTAGTGGGACAGGATGGCTACACCTTC
CASSLVGQDGYTF
>TRBJ2-7|.|TRBD1|TRBV2
TGTGCCAGCAGTTCCCCGGACAGGGGATTGATCGAGCAGTACTTC
CASSSPDRGLIEQYF
>TRBJ2-7|.|.|TRBV20-1
TGCAGTCCAAGGGGGGGCTACGAGCAGTACTTC
CSPRGGYEQYF
>TRBJ2-5|.|TRBD2|TRBV5-4
TGTGCCAGCAGGGAGCGGGAGGGGACCCAAGAGACCCAGTACTTC
CASREREGTQETQYF
>TRBJ1-2|.|TRBD1|TRBV12-5
TGTGCTAGTGGTTTGCCCCCCGACAGGGCCGACTACACCTTC
CASGLPPDRADYTF
>TRBJ2-1|.|.|TRBV14
TGTGCCAGCAGCCAATTGGACACTTACAATGAGCAGTTCTTC
CASSQLDTYNEQFF
>TRBJ2-2|.|.|TRBV7-2
TGTGCCAGCAGCATCAGAGACAGCTACAACACCGGGGAGCTGTTTTTT
CASSIRDSYNTGELFF
>TRBJ1-3|.|TRBD1|TRBV6-5
TGTGCCAGCAAGAGGGACAGGGTTTTTGGAAACACCATATATTTT
CASKRDRVFGNTIYF
>TRBJ1-1|few|.|TRBV6-5
TGTGCCAGCAGTTACATCGGACAGAGGAACACTGAAGCTTTCTTT
CASSYIGQRNTEAFF
>TRBJ2-1|.|.|TRBV19
TGTGCCAGTAGTATGGAGGTGGGAGTAGGTTGGAATGAGCAGTTCTTC
CASSMEVGVGWNEQFF
>TRBJ2-7|.|.|TRBV7-9
TGTGCCAGCACCACCTCCCATCGGTCCTACGAGCAGTACTTC
CASTTSHRSYEQYF
>TRBJ2-1|.|.|TRBV28
TGTGCCAGCAGTCTAATATCAAGCGGAGAGGTGGGTACTGAGCAGTTCTTC
CASSLISSGEVGTEQFF
>TRBJ2-7|few|.|TRBV9
TGTGCCAGCAGCGTAGATGCTAGTGCTCCCTACGAGCAGTACTTC
CASSVDASAPYEQYF
>TRBJ2-7|.|TRBD2|TRBV27
TGTGCCAGCAGTTTATTGGGGGCGGGAGGGCCGGCCTACGAGCAGTACTTC
CASSLLGAGGPAYEQYF
>TRBJ1-2|.|.|TRBV7-9
TGTGCCAGCAGCCTAGGGGAGATGGGCTACACCTTC
CASSLGEMGYTF
>TRBJ2-1|.|.|TRBV4-2
TGTGCCAGCAGCCAAGATTCAGGGCGGAATGAGCAGTTCTTC
CASSQDSGRNEQFF
>TRBJ2-1|.|TRBD1|TRBV7-2
TGTGCCAGCAGCTTAGTTAAGGGGGCGTCCTACAATGAGCAGTTCTTC
CASSLVKGASYNEQFF
>TRBJ1-1|few|.|TRBV6-5
TGTGCCAGCAGTTACGCGGCAGGGTCGATCTTT
CASSYAAGSIF
>TRBJ1-1|once|.|TRBV20-1
TGCAGTGCCCGGGGAGGTGGAGCTTTCTTT
CSARGGGAFF
>TRBJ1-5|.|.|TRBV19
TGTGCCATCAGCGGGTCAGGGAATCAGCCCCAGCATTTT
CAISGSGNQPQHF
>TRBJ2-3|.|TRBD1|TRBV6-1
TGTGCCAGCTCCCGGGACAGGGTCGCAGATACGCAGTATTTT
CASSRDRVADTQYF
>TRBJ1-2|.|TRBD1|TRBV29-1
TGCAGCGTTGAGGGGACAGGCCTCTATGGCTACACCTTC
CSVEGTGLYGYTF
>TRBJ2-7|.|.|TRBV11-2
TGTGCCAGCAGCTTAGCACAGGGTATTGGGTGGGAGCAGTACTTC
CASSLAQGIGWEQYF
>TRBJ2-1|.|.|TRBV29-1
TGCAGCGTTTACGGACAGAATACCTACAATGAGCAGTTCTTC
CSVYGQNTYNEQFF
>TRBJ1-1|.|.|TRBV2
TGTGCCAGCAGCCTAGAAACAGGTAGCACTGAAGCTTTCTTT
CASSLETGSTEAFF
>TRBJ1-1|.|.|TRBV27
TGTGCCAGCAGTTTATACGGGGTAGGGAGAGCTTTCTTT
CASSLYGVGRAFF
>TRBJ1-5|.|.|TRBV27
TGTGCCAGCAGTTCCCTAGGTCAGCCCCAGCATTTT
CASSSLGQPQHF
>TRBJ2-5|once|.|TRBV5-6
TGTGCCAGCAGCGCCGGTCCCGATGGGACCCAGTACTTC
CASSAGPDGTQYF
>TRBJ2-3|.|TRBD2|TRBV5-1
TGCGCCAGCAGACGGACTAGCGGGGTTAGCACAGATACGCAGTATTTT
CASRRTSGVSTDTQYF
>TRBJ2-5|many|.|TRBV2
TGTGCCAGCAGAACTAGGGTTGAAGAGACCCAGTACTTC
CASRTRVEETQYF
>TRBJ2-5|.|.|TRBV18
TGTGCCAGCTCACAGGGGGTTAAGACCCAGTACTTC
CASSQGVKTQYF
>TRBJ1-2|.|TRBD1|TRBV19
TGTGCCACCTCGGACAGGGGGCGAGTCGACTATGGCTACACCTTC
CATSDRGRVDYGYTF
>TRBJ2-1|once|.|TRBV2
TGTGCCAGCAGTGAGGACAGTCTGCTTGAGCAGTTCTTC
CASSEDSLLEQFF
>TRBJ2-2|.|TRBD1|TRBV7-3
TGTGCCAGCAGCTCTATCTCCGACAGGGGGAACACCGGGGAGCTGTTTTTT
CASSSISDRGNTGELFF
>TRBJ2-3|.|TRBD2|TRBV7-9
TGTGCCAGCAGCTTAGGAACTAGCGGTAGCACAGATACGCAGTATTTT
CASSLGTSGSTDTQYF
>TRBJ2-7|.|.|TRBV9
TGTGCCAGCAGCGTTTCCCACTCCTACGAGCAGTACTTC
CASSVSHSYEQYF
>TRBJ2-3|.|TRBD2|TRBV7-3
TGTGCCAGCAGCTCCCGACTGGCGGGAGGCTCCCGGAGCACAGATACGCAGTATTTT
CASSSRLAGGSRSTDTQYF
>TRBJ2-2|few|TRBD2|TRBV11-2
TGTGCCAGCAGCTTTCCTAGCGGGAGGGCTCTCGGGGAGCTGTTTTTT
CASSFPSGRALGELFF
>TRBJ1-4|.|.|TRBV4-3
TGCGCCAGCAGCCAAGATACGGGGATTAATGAAAAACTGTTTTTT
CASSQDTGINEKLFF
>TRBJ2-1|.|TRBD2|TRBV2
TGTGCCAGCAGTGCTAGCGGGGGTTTCTACAATGAGCAGTTCTTC
CASSASGGFYNEQFF
>TRBJ2-7|.|.|TRBV5-4
TGTGCCAGCAGCTGGCGGGGGCGCGGCAGCGAGCAGTACTTC
CASSWRGRGSEQYF
>TRBJ1-1|.|.|TRBV27
TGTGCCAGCAGGGGCTCGGGAGCGATGAACACTGAAGCTTTCTTT
CASRGSGAMNTEAFF
>TRBJ2-3|.|.|TRBV20-1
TGCAGTCCCCGGTTGGATACGCAGTATTTT
CSPRLDTQYF
>TRBJ1-1|.|.|TRBV4-1
TGCGCCAGCAGCCTAGAAGAGCTTATGAACACTGAAGCTTTCTTT
CASSLEELMNTEAFF
>TRBJ2-7|.|TRBD1|TRBV27
TGTGCCAGCAGTCAACTGACAGGGGTCTACGAGCAGTACTTC
CASSQLTGVYEQYF
>TRBJ2-7|.|TRBD2|TRBV5-1
TGCGCCAGCAGCGGCCAGGCTAGCGGGAGACAGGATTCTCACGAGCAGTACTTC
CASSGQASGRQDSHEQYF
>TRBJ2-7|.|.|TRBV28
TGTGCCAGCAGCTTGCAGGGCTACGAGCAGTACTTC
CASSLQGYEQYF
>TRBJ1-4|once|.|TRBV19
TGTGCCAGTAGTCTGACGGGGAATGAAAAACTGTTTTTT
CASSLTGNEKLFF
>TRBJ2-1|.|TRBD1|TRBV29-1
TGCAGCGCCGAGTGGGACAGGGTCAATGAGCAGTTCTTC
CSAEWDRVNEQFF
>TRBJ2-1|.|.|TRBV5-6
TGTGCCAGCAGCGGGGAGCCGGACAATGAGCAGTTCTTC
CASSGEPDNEQFF